What follows describes a single T cell receptor beta chain. Antigen specificity is unknown. These data are taken from a study of T cell responses to AZD1222 COVID-19 vaccine. Germline CDR1 reads MDHEN; CDR2 reads SYDVKM. This CDR3 spans 14 amino acids. The V and J ends lost 9 bases and 7 bases, in that order; junction bases with no gene match: 9. The study, taken as a whole, reports: The breadth and depth of Spike-specific TCRs increased once two AZD1222 doses had been given. The CD4 TCRs associated with vaccination extended across spike and predominated at 160-218 and 743-854. Reportedly, nearly half of unique spike TCRs recognized epitopes outside B.1.351/B.1.1.7 mutations.

Clones were read by immunoSEQ multiplex PCR, and TCRdb kept only the in-frame ones, dropping some. The sample holds approximately 92,000 clones, about nine tenths seen once. Sequencing used peripheral blood, obtained on day 0 of AZD1222 vaccination. This TCR was recovered from an adult in good health. The chain carries TRBV28 and TRBJ1-6; 7 nucleotides align to TRBD1. The CDR3 DNA is TGTGCCAGTGGACAGGTCAGAAAGAATTCACCCCTCCACTTT. This sequence encodes CASGQVRKNSPLHF.